Shown below are 26 T cell receptor beta chains from a single sample sequenced in a study of high-grade serous ovarian cancer treatment subgroups. The protocol was immunoSEQ multiplex PCR, while the TCRdb copy is restricted to in-frame clones and leaves out a portion. Altogether some 2,000 clones are present, roughly 65% being singletons, with the ten largest covering roughly 21%. Tumor tissue was taken before any definitive surgery or chemotherapy was given. Sequencing was done on a sample of tumor tissue. These receptors came from a human donor with high-grade serous ovarian cancer.

This chain joins TRBV5-4 and TRBJ2-3; D is undetermined. V lost 0 bases and J lost 2, with 10 bases in between. The germline V gene encodes CDR1 SGHNT and CDR2 YYREEE (reference sequence). The CDR3 is 15 amino acids. This chain's CDR3 is CASSLDGRPTDTQYF. CDR3 nucleotides: TGTGCCAGCAGCTTGGACGGCCGCCCCACAGATACGCAGTATTTT.

The chain employs TRBV7-2 and TRBJ1-3; D perhaps matches TRBD1 (6 bases). This CDR3 region has 15 residues. Germline V gene lookup returns CDR1 SGHTA and CDR2 FQGNSA. Deletions cut 4 bases from V and 0 bases from J, with 10 bases between. The CDR3 sequence is CASSSGGPSGNTIYF. The DNA for the CDR3 is TGTGCCAGCAGCTCGGGGGGCCCCTCTGGAAACACCATATATTTT.

This clone is labeled as large. The chain carries TRBV19 and TRBJ2-6, with a tentative D call TRBD1 (5 bases). Germline CDR1 is LNHDA and CDR2 is SQIVND (reference sequence). The CDR3 is 15 amino acids. Trimming stripped 5 bases from V and 4 bases from J, with 12 bases between. CDR3: CASSFRVEGANVLTF. CDR3 sequence (DNA): TGTGCCAGTAGTTTCAGGGTAGAAGGGGCCAACGTCCTGACTTTC.

The V and J genes are TRBV6-5 and TRBJ1-1, with a tentative D call TRBD1 (5 bases). The germline V gene has CDR1 MNHEY and CDR2 SVGAGI. Trimming left V 0 bases short and J 8 bases short, with 16 bases between. This CDR3 has 15 residues. For the CDR3, the DNA is TGTGCCAGCAGTTACTCGAGTGGGGGAAGGCTCGAAGCTTTCTTT. Amino acids: CASSYSSGGRLEAFF.

The chain couples TRBV27 to TRBJ1-6, with D perhaps matching TRBD1 (6 bases). CDR1 and CDR2 from the germline V gene are MNHEY and SMNVEV (reference sequence). The CDR3 totals 13 residues. The V gene lost 5 bases and the J gene lost 8 bases, with 10 bases spanning the gap. The CDR3 here is CASSVTGYSPLHF. The DNA for the CDR3 is TGTGCCAGCAGTGTTACAGGGTATTCACCCCTCCACTTT.

The chain combines TRBV6-6 with TRBJ2-7; D perhaps matches TRBD2 (6 bases). V lost 6 bases to trimming and J lost 4 bases, with 19 bases between them. The CDR3 extends over 15 amino acids. CDR1 is MNHNY and CDR2 is SVGAGI in the germline V gene (reference sequence). This chain's CDR3 is CASSPRNAGPYEQYF. The DNA for the CDR3 is TGTGCCAGCAGCCCACGCAACGCGGGGCCTTACGAGCAGTACTTC.

This clone was seen a few times. The chain links TRBV21-1 to TRBJ2-5; TRBD1, as called in the table, went unchecked against the DNA. TRBV21-1 is a pseudogene. The CDR3 contains 16 residues. The CDR3 sequence: CASSTPGTRFQETQYF. The CDR3 DNA is TGTGCCAGCAGCACTCCCGGGACAAGATTCCAAGAGACCCAGTACTTC.

This clone counts as hyperexpanded. V gene TRBV10-2 combines with J gene TRBJ2-7; D is unresolved. V lost 1 base, J lost 0 bases, and 10 bases lay in between. In germline, CDR1 is WSHSY, CDR2 SAAADI. The CDR3 length is 15 residues. The CDR3 is CASSEFSTTSYEQYF. CDR3 in DNA: TGCGCCAGCAGTGAGTTCAGTACTACCTCCTACGAGCAGTACTTC.

CDR3 DNA: TGTGCCAGCTCACGAGGACTAGCGGGGGCCGTCGGGGAGCTGTTTTTT. This translates into CASSRGLAGAVGELFF. The chain employs TRBV18 and TRBJ2-2; TRBD2 matches 13 bases. V was pared by 4 bases and J by 7 bases, with 6 bases of the junction left unmatched. CDR3 length equals 16 residues. The V gene's germline CDR1 is KGHSH and CDR2 LQKENI.

The V call is TRBV28, the J call TRBJ1-5; unclear D gene. This CDR3 comprises 15 residues. Deletions cut 4 bases from V and 2 bases from J, with 12 bases between. The germline V gene has CDR1 MDHEN and CDR2 SYDVKM. In DNA form, the CDR3 reads TGTGCCAGCAGTTCTCCCACCTTGGGCAATCAGCCCCAGCATTTT. Amino acid sequence: CASSSPTLGNQPQHF.

This clone was recorded only once. V is TRBV28 and J is TRBJ2-5; no reliable D call. The CDR3 loop spans 13 amino acids. Trimming removed 6 bases from V and 5 bases from J, with 13 bases in between. Germline V CDR1 and CDR2: MDHEN, SYDVKM. CDR3 residues: CASSQDLWETQYF. Written as DNA, the CDR3 is TGTGCCAGCAGCCAAGATCTGTGGGAGACCCAGTACTTC. The complete variable domain, with remaining parts taken from reference TRBV28 and TRBJ2-5, reads DVKVTQSSRYLVKRTGEKVFLECVQDMDHENMFWYRQDPGLGLRLIYFSYDVKMKEKGDIPEGYSVSREKKERFSLILESASTNQTSMYLCASSQDLWETQYFGPGTRLLVL.

The CDR3 DNA reads TGCACCAGCAGCCAAGATGAGCAGTTCTTC. This codes for CTSSQDEQFF. V usage is TRBV1 and J usage is TRBJ2-1. TRBV1 corresponds to a pseudogene. This CDR3 comprises 10 residues.

The chain employs TRBV7-3 and TRBJ2-2, with D possibly matching TRBD1 (6 bases). From germline, CDR1 is SGHTA and CDR2 FQGTGA. The CDR3 runs to 12 residues. V shed 5 bases and J shed 8 bases, with 9 bases lying between them. The CDR3: CASSIGTGELFF. DNA of the CDR3: TGTGCCAGCAGCATCGGGACAGGGGAGCTGTTTTTT.

The chain couples TRBV6-6 to TRBJ1-1; a possible D gene is TRBD1 (6 bases). CDR1 is MNHNY and CDR2 is SVGAGI in the germline V gene (reference sequence). V lost 0 bases and J lost 10, with 12 bases in between. The CDR3 consists of 13 residues. DNA for the CDR3: TGTGCCAGCAGTTACTCAGCAGGGGCGGCAGCTTTCTTT. Translated, it gives CASSYSAGAAAFF.

The chain is built from TRBV25-1 and TRBJ2-7; D gene unclear. The CDR3 is 13 residues long. Trimming pared 2 bases from V and 3 bases from J, leaving 8 bases between. CDR1 MGHDK and CDR2 SYGVNS come from the germline V gene. The DNA for the CDR3 is TGTGCCAGCAGTGAACGAACCTTCTACGAGCAGTACTTC. Protein: CASSERTFYEQYF.

This clone is labeled as large (0.1 to 1%). The chain combines TRBV19 with TRBJ1-5; D is undetermined. Trimming left V 9 bases short and J 5 bases short, with 11 bases between. From germline, CDR1 is LNHDA and CDR2 SQIVND (reference sequence). The CDR3 extends over 12 amino acids. DNA of the CDR3: TGTGCCAGCATGGCCAATCATCAGCCCCAGCATTTT. As protein: CASMANHQPQHF. The entire variable domain, with the rest obtained from reference TRBV19 and TRBJ1-5, is as follows: DGGITQSPKYLFRKEGQNVTLSCEQNLNHDAMYWYRQDPGQGLRLIYYSQIVNDFQKGDIAEGYSVSREKKESFPLTVTSAQKNPTAFYLCASMANHQPQHFGDGTRLSIL.

The V call is TRBV7-2, the J call TRBJ2-1; D assignment may be TRBD1 or TRBD2 (6 bases each). This CDR3 spans 16 amino acids. The V gene lost 1 base and the J gene lost 5 bases, with 15 bases spanning the gap. The germline gives CDR1 SGHTA, CDR2 FQGNSA. The CDR3 reads CASSLGGGQGNNEQFF. CDR3 sequence (DNA): TGTGCCAGCAGCTTAGGTGGGGGGCAGGGGAACAATGAGCAGTTCTTC.

This clone has more than one count but fewer than ten. This chain connects TRBV19 to TRBJ1-5; D gene ambiguous. CDR1 and CDR2 (germline): LNHDA, SQIVND (reference sequence). Trimming cost V 6 bases and J 2 bases, with 17 bases left between them. There are 16 residues in the CDR3. CDR3 nucleotides: TGTGCCAGTAGGAGCCGGCAGTCCTTCGGCAATCAGCCCCAGCATTTT. Translation gives CASRSRQSFGNQPQHF.

V is TRBV5-6 and J is TRBJ2-5, with D perhaps assigned TRBD1 or TRBD2 (6 bases each). Per germline, CDR1 SGHDT and CDR2 YYEEEE. V gave up 4 bases and J gave up 5 bases, with 15 bases separating them. This CDR3 region has 14 residues. The CDR3 nucleotides are TGTGCCAGCAGCGGAGAGGGGGGCTGGGAGACCCAGTACTTC. This codes for CASSGEGGWETQYF.

In its sample, this clone was seen once. The DNA for the CDR3 is TGTGCCAGCAACTATCTCTTGGGGTCCGGGGAGACCCAGTACTTC. Encoded protein: CASNYLLGSGETQYF. The rearrangement uses TRBV6-6 and TRBJ2-5; D remains ambiguous. V dropped 7 bases and J dropped 5 bases, with 20 bases sitting between them. Germline CDR1 reads MNHNY; CDR2 reads SVGAGI (reference sequence). The CDR3 runs to 15 residues.

This rearrangement joins TRBV10-3 to TRBJ2-2; D gene ambiguous. V shed 2 bases and J shed 5 bases, with 9 bases lying between them. CDR1 ENHRY and CDR2 SYGVKD come from the germline V gene. The CDR3 has 14 amino acids. In DNA, the CDR3 is TGTGCCATCAGTGAGCTCCCCAGTACCGGGGAGCTGTTTTTT. It is translated as CAISELPSTGELFF.

CDR3 region: CASSLLLAGPYEQYF. The CDR3 coding sequence is TGTGCCAGCAGCTTGCTACTAGCGGGCCCATACGAGCAGTACTTC. V gene TRBV5-5 combines with J gene TRBJ2-7; 9 positions agree with TRBD2. Germline V gene data show CDR1 as SGHKS and CDR2 as YYEKEE (reference sequence). V trimming: 1 base; J trimming: 4 bases; junction bases outside the gene matches: 6. The CDR3 contains 15 residues.

V is TRBV2 and J is TRBJ2-1; TRBD2 might be the D (6 bases). V was shortened by 4 bases and J by 3 bases, with 10 bases between the two germline ends. The CDR3 totals 14 residues. Germline V gives CDR1 SNHLY, CDR2 FYNNEI. The CDR3: CASSAGTFYNEQFF. The CDR3 coding sequence is TGTGCCAGCAGTGCCGGGACTTTCTACAATGAGCAGTTCTTC.

The chain has TRBV23-1 and TRBJ2-7, with D perhaps TRBD1 or TRBD2 (5 bases each). TRBV23-1 is filed as an ORF, its function uncertain. The CDR3 consists of 18 residues. The V end lost 0 bases, the J end lost 3 bases, and 21 bases lay between the germline ends. The DNA for the CDR3 is TGCGCCAGCAGTCAATCGACGTCTGGGGGTCCCCCGGTCTACGAGCAGTACTTC. Its translation is CASSQSTSGGPPVYEQYF.

V gene TRBV29-1 combines with J gene TRBJ2-1; weak D call: TRBD2 (7 bases). Germline CDR1 SQVTM, CDR2 ANQGSEA. This CDR3 is built from 15 residues. The germline V and J ends were trimmed by 1 base and 3 bases, with 13 bases remaining between them. Here the CDR3 reads CSVEGVGGLYNEQFF. The CDR3 nucleotides are TGCAGCGTTGAAGGGGTCGGGGGGCTCTACAATGAGCAGTTCTTC.

The chain couples TRBV2 to TRBJ1-2, with unresolved D. In germline, CDR1 is SNHLY, CDR2 FYNNEI. Trimming removed 6 bases at V and 2 bases at J, with 13 bases between. The length of the CDR3 is 14 residues. The CDR3 DNA sequence: TGTGCCAGCAGGGGAGGAGGCTACAACTATGGCTACACCTTC. Amino acids: CASRGGGYNYGYTF.